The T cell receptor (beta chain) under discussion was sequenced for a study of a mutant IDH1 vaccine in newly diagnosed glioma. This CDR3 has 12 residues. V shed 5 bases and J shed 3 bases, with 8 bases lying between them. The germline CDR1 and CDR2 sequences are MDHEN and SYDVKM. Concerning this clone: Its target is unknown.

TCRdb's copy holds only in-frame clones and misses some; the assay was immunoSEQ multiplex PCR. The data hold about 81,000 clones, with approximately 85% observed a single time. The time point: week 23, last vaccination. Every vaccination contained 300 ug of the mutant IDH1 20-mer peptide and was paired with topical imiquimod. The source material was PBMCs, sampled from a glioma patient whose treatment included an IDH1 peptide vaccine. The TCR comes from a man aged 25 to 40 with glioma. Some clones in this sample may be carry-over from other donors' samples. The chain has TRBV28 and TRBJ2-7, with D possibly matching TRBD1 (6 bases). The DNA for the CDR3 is TGTGCCAGCAGTACAGGGAACTACGAGCAGTACTTC. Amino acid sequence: CASSTGNYEQYF. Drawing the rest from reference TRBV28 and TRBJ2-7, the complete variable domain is DVKVTQSSRYLVKRTGEKVFLECVQDMDHENMFWYRQDPGLGLRLIYFSYDVKMKEKGDIPEGYSVSREKKERFSLILESASTNQTSMYLCASSTGNYEQYFGPGTRLTVT.